This TCR beta chain was obtained from a study of cytomegalovirus exposure and HLA in healthy donors. Background on the study: Among the 398 genotyped donors, approximately 81% were placed in the Caucasian-associated ancestry cluster.

This clone has just one count. Amplification used 60 Vbeta primers and 13 Jbeta primers. The data were produced by immunoSEQ multiplex PCR, yet TCRdb's version contains in-frame clones alone and is incomplete. The sample consists of 60,000 or so clones, roughly 73% of them appearing once. These donors counted as nominally healthy when sampled, but unrecorded immune exposures were likely. The TCR was taken from a woman in her thirties or forties in good health and CMV-seropositive. Sequencing used PBMCs.

The DNA for the CDR3 is TGTGCCAGTAGTATGGATTGGGGCCAGGAGGAAAAACTGTTTTTT. Translated: CASSMDWGQEEKLFF. This chain links TRBV19 with TRBJ1-4, with a tentative D call TRBD1 (5 bases). Between the trimmed V and J ends, which lost 3 bases and 8 bases, there was a span of 16 bases. CDR3 length: 15 amino acids. CDR1 LNHDA and CDR2 SQIVND come from the germline V gene (reference sequence).